This T cell receptor beta chain stems from a study of blood T cell repertoires in COVID-19. Profiling relied on immunoSEQ multiplex PCR, and the TCRdb table lists in-frame clones only, not all of them. This table holds 650,000 to 800,000 clones, about 90% found once. Germline V gene sequence: CDR1 SGHTA, CDR2 FQGNSA. The CDR3 length is 14 residues. V lost 1 base and J 6 bases, leaving 9 bases between the germline ends. Input material: peripheral blood. This receptor was taken from a woman between 18 and 29 years old with acute or convalescent COVID-19. The J gene is TRBJ2-2, the V gene TRBV7-2; no firm D call. The CDR3 nucleotides are TGTGCCAGCAGCTTAGAGTTGGCCCCCGGGGAGCTGTTTTTT. Amino acids: CASSLELAPGELFF.